This T cell receptor beta chain derives from a study of blood T cell repertoires in COVID-19. Background on the study: The United States, Italy and Spain were the sources of the acute and convalescent COVID-19 samples. T cells, B-cell-depleted T cells, or PBMCs supplied cDNA or gDNA.

The CDR3 is made up of 14 amino acids. V lost 4 bases and J lost 0, with 11 bases in between. Germline V lookup: CDR1 SGHDT, CDR2 YYEEEE. Original data processing: For nucleated cells, counts were estimated from reference gene primer amplification. The assay was immunoSEQ multiplex PCR, and TCRdb's table has in-frame clones only and misses some. The V and J calls and the clone size are those of that table, but D and trimming were determined from the DNA. This sample yields approximately 450,000 clones, of which around 89% are seen a single time; 4.3% belongs to the top ten. The chain couples TRBV5-6 to TRBJ2-7, with a tentative D call TRBD1 (6 bases). The clonotype was recovered from a woman in her twenties or thirties with acute or convalescent COVID-19. The sequenced sample consisted of peripheral blood. The CDR3 loop reads CASSVTGNSYEQYF. The CDR3 DNA reads TGTGCCAGCAGCGTGACAGGCAACTCCTACGAGCAGTACTTC.